The 8 T cell receptor beta chains presented below share a single source sample, sequenced in a study of CD8+ T cells in alopecia areata. Once RNA had been extracted, it was reverse transcribed into cDNA to act as the sequencing template. Data came from immunoSEQ multiplex PCR; TCRdb stores just in-frame clones and leaves some out. The table has roughly 130,000 clones, roughly three fifths seen once. The input for sequencing was CD4+ T cells sorted from blood, taken at week 0. The receptors derive from a human donor with alopecia areata.

This chain links TRBV5-6 with TRBJ1-2; weak D call: TRBD1 (5 bases). V lost 6 bases and J lost 4, with 16 bases in between. CDR1 and CDR2 (germline): SGHDT, YYEEEE. CDR3 length: 14 amino acids. CDR3 nucleotide sequence: TGTGCCAGCACCCTCGGGACGCAACCCTATGGCTACACCTTC. Encoded protein: CASTLGTQPYGYTF.

This chain joins TRBV18 and TRBJ2-1; 9 positions match TRBD2. Germline V gives CDR1 KGHSH, CDR2 LQKENI. The trim removed 3 bases at V and 7 bases at J, leaving 10 bases unmatched. The CDR3 is made up of 16 amino acids. The CDR3 is CASSPLGGGAQNEQFF. CDR3 bases: TGTGCCAGCTCACCTCTTGGCGGGGGGGCCCAGAATGAGCAGTTCTTC.

The V gene is TRBV19, the J gene TRBJ1-6; D remains unclear. Trimming removed 3 bases at V and 10 bases at J, with 13 bases between. Germline CDR1 LNHDA, CDR2 SQIVND (reference sequence). This CDR3 has 14 amino acids. CDR3 loop: CASSIQPVKSPLHF. The DNA of the CDR3 is TGTGCCAGTAGTATCCAGCCGGTAAAGTCACCCCTCCACTTT.

Here the CDR3 reads CASSTFGQGGYTF. The CDR3 bases are TGTGCCAGTAGTACCTTCGGACAGGGAGGCTACACCTTC. The gene calls are TRBV19 and TRBJ1-2; 8 nucleotides align to TRBD1. The length of the CDR3 is 13 residues. V trimming: 4 bases; J trimming: 8 bases; junction bases outside the gene matches: 6. CDR1 is LNHDA, CDR2 SQIVND, per germline (reference sequence).

The genes are TRBV5-4 and TRBJ1-1; unclear D gene. Trimming shortened V by 0 bases and J by 1 base, and 4 bases separated the two germline ends. Per germline, CDR1 SGHNT and CDR2 YYREEE (reference sequence). This CDR3 has 13 amino acids. CDR3: CASSLDQNTEAFF. As DNA, the CDR3 is TGTGCCAGCAGCTTGGATCAGAACACTGAAGCTTTCTTT.

The chain uses TRBV7-2 and TRBJ1-2, with unresolved D. The ends were cut back, 3 bases at V and 7 bases at J, with 12 bases in the middle. Germline V CDR1 and CDR2: SGHTA, FQGNSA. CDR3 length: 13 residues. CDR3 region: CASSLRGGVGYTF. The CDR3 nucleotides read TGTGCCAGCAGCTTGAGAGGTGGGGTTGGCTACACCTTC.

V usage is TRBV5-1 and J usage is TRBJ2-2, with D possibly TRBD1 on 7 matching bases. V gave up 0 bases and J gave up 4 bases, with 13 bases separating them. CDR1 is SGHRS, CDR2 YFSETQ, per germline. The CDR3 length is 16 residues. The CDR3 sequence is CASSLASGGGTGELFF. CDR3 in DNA: TGCGCCAGCAGCTTGGCCTCAGGGGGAGGCACCGGGGAGCTGTTTTTT.

This clone was recorded a few times. The chain links TRBV11-2 to TRBJ1-2; D remains unclear. Trimming took 0 bases from V and 4 from J, leaving 12 bases between them. CDR3 length equals 15 residues. Per the germline V gene, CDR1 is SGHAT and CDR2 is FQNNGV. The CDR3 nucleotides are TGTGCCAGCAGCTTAGATCCCGCCAGCTTCTATGGCTACACCTTC. It is translated as CASSLDPASFYGYTF.